One T cell receptor beta chain is described in this entry. The sample originates from a study of blood T cell repertoires in COVID-19. Study-wide context: Samples representing acute and convalescent COVID-19 were sourced from the United States, Italy and Spain. T cells, B-cell-depleted T cells, or PBMCs supplied cDNA or gDNA.

In the original workflow: Reference gene primer amplification in the assay estimated nucleated cell counts. The table came from immunoSEQ multiplex PCR; TCRdb's copy has only in-frame clones and leaves some out. The V and J calls and clone size are taken from that table; D and trimming were inferred from the DNA. The sample includes about 160,000 clones, 82% of them seen just once. Germline values: CDR1 SGHRS, CDR2 YFSETQ. V was clipped by 6 bases and J by 3 bases; unmatched bases: 8. The CDR3 is 15 residues long. It was during active infection that Seattle patients were enrolled and then longitudinally followed.

The chain joins TRBV5-1 to TRBJ2-1; 8 bases match TRBD2. Source material: peripheral blood. The TCR was taken from a woman aged 40 to 49 with COVID-19, enrolled during active disease. The CDR3 loop is CASTELAEIYNEQFF. CDR3 sequence (DNA): TGCGCCAGCACCGAACTAGCGGAAATCTACAATGAGCAGTTCTTC.